These 18 T cell receptor beta chains originate from one sample sequenced in a study of T cells in Graves' hyperthyroidism and ophthalmopathy (dated 2019 in TCRdb). Library prep was done by multiplex PCR. The sample was run on an Illumina HiSeq 2000. Amplification of TCR beta CDR3 regions was carried out from RNA transcripts. The first round of RT-PCR for the TCR CDR3 was performed with the HTBI primer set and the Qiagen OneStep RT-PCR kit. TCRdb redid the processing of the public reads, applying fastp at Q25 and MiXCR, and retained in-frame beta chains. Identical CDR3 proteins give one entry, which carries the most common genes and DNA. This sample has 50,000 to 75,000 distinct CDR3 sequences in its table, and about 50% of those were observed once. The ten largest clonotypes hold around 11% of the sample. The specimen was blood. These receptors were taken from a woman aged 25 to 39 with Graves' ophthalmopathy.

The chain employs TRBV18 and TRBJ1-1; 10 positions match TRBD1. CDR1 is KGHSH and CDR2 is LQKENI in the germline V gene. The CDR3 totals 17 residues. V lost 1 base, J lost 0 bases, and 5 bases stayed unmatched. DNA for the CDR3: TGTGCCAGCTCACCACGATGGGGACAGGGGATGAACACTGAAGCTTTCTTT. Translated: CASSPRWGQGMNTEAFF.

This clonotype was detected many times. The gene calls are TRBV9 and TRBJ2-2; the D gene is possibly TRBD2 (8 bases). Trimming took 3 bases from V and 7 from J, leaving 43 bases between them. The CDR3 spans 24 residues. The germline V gene encodes CDR1 SGDLS and CDR2 YYNGEE. This CDR3 is CASSGSKGARSENKGLVSIGELFF. DNA of the CDR3: TGTGCCAGCAGCGGAAGTAAGGGGGCGCGCTCAGAGAACAAGGGACTAGTTTCAATCGGGGAGCTGTTTTTT.

Only one count was recorded for this clonotype. Germline is not matched at one junction end, which may reflect a read error. V usage is TRBV25-1 and J usage is TRBJ1-4; no firm D call. The CDR3 consists of 16 residues. Germline CDR1 MGHDK, CDR2 SYGVNS. CDR3 bases: TGTGTCAGCAGTGGCCACTTTGGGGTAGGGAATGAAAAACTGTTTTTT. Encoded protein: CVSSGHFGVGNEKLFF.

The chain combines TRBV5-1 with TRBJ1-1; no reliable D call. From germline, CDR1 is SGHRS and CDR2 YFSETQ. Trimming removed 4 bases at V and 3 bases at J, with 10 bases between. The CDR3 is made up of 13 amino acids. CDR3 sequence (DNA): TGCGCCAGCAGCCCCGGGGAGGACACTGAAGCTTTCTTT. Its protein product is CASSPGEDTEAFF.

J is TRBJ2-3 and V is TRBV2; the match to TRBD1 covers 9 bases. The germline V gene encodes CDR1 SNHLY and CDR2 FYNNEI. The ends lost 4 bases at V and 1 base at J; junction bases unmatched: 12. The CDR3 extends over 18 amino acids. In DNA form, the CDR3 reads TGTGCCAGCAGTGGACAGGGGGGCGGACCAGCGGGCACAGATACGCAGTATTTT. Protein: CASSGQGGGPAGTDTQYF. The whole variable domain, filled in from reference TRBV2 and TRBJ2-3, reads EPEVTQTPSHQVTQMGQEVILRCVPISNHLYFYWYRQILGQKVEFLVSFYNNEISEKSEIFDDQFSVERPDGSNFTLKIRSTKLEDSAMYFCASSGQGGGPAGTDTQYFGPGTRLTVL.

This clonotype occurred many times. The chain is built from TRBV27 and TRBJ2-7, with 8 nucleotides matching TRBD2. The CDR3 has 15 residues. The junction had 11 bases not matched to a gene; V was cut back by 5 bases and J by 5 bases. Germline V gene sequence: CDR1 MNHEY, CDR2 SMNVEV (reference sequence). DNA for the CDR3: TGTGCCAGCAGTACCGCAGTTGCGGGAGGAGACGAGCAGTACTTC. Protein sequence: CASSTAVAGGDEQYF.

Ten or more counts support this clonotype. A much larger clonotype is one base distant, so this may be a read error. This chain uses TRBV27 with TRBJ2-7; D might be TRBD2 (6 bases). This CDR3 has 15 amino acids. V was cut by 2 bases and J by 3 bases, with 14 bases left in between. The germline CDR1 and CDR2 sequences are MNHEY and SMNVEV (reference sequence). CDR3 nucleotide sequence: TGTGCCAGCAGTTTAGAACTAGCAAGTGACTACGAGCAGTACTTC. This sequence encodes CASSLELASDYEQYF.

This chain links TRBV25-1 with TRBJ1-1, with a possible D match to TRBD1 (5 bases). There are 15 residues in the CDR3. Germline loops: CDR1 MGHDK, CDR2 SYGVNS. V was pared by 6 bases and J by 6 bases, with 20 bases between. The CDR3 loop is CASRDGTGAFSEAFF. The CDR3 region has the DNA TGTGCCAGCAGAGACGGGACCGGGGCATTCTCTGAAGCTTTCTTT.

This clonotype came up many times. This sequence joins TRBV5-1 and TRBJ1-6, with TRBD1 as a possible D gene (6 bases). Germline CDR1 SGHRS, CDR2 YFSETQ. The CDR3 has 18 residues. V lost 3 bases and J 6 bases, leaving 22 bases between the germline ends. CDR3 in DNA: TGCGCCAGCAGCTACGGGACATCTCAGTCCCCTCTTAATTCACCCCTCCACTTT. This codes for CASSYGTSQSPLNSPLHF.

This clonotype showed up many times. The chain has TRBV20-1 and TRBJ1-2, with a possible D match to TRBD1 (5 bases). V lost 0 bases and J 3 bases, leaving 14 bases between the germline ends. The germline V gene encodes CDR1 DFQATT and CDR2 SNEGSKA (reference sequence). The CDR3 extends over 15 amino acids. The CDR3 sequence is CSARDPSGGHYGYTF. Here the CDR3 DNA reads TGCAGTGCTAGAGACCCCTCCGGGGGACACTATGGCTACACCTTC.

This clonotype came up many times. This chain joins TRBV5-8 and TRBJ2-7; TRBD1 matches at 7 bases. The CDR3 length is 15 residues. The V gene's germline CDR1 is SGHTS and CDR2 YDEGEE. The V segment lost 4 bases and the J segment 5 bases; nucleotides outside the gene matches: 12. CDR3 sequence reads: CASSPAGTADDEQYF. The CDR3, as DNA: TGTGCCAGCAGCCCGGCCGGGACAGCGGACGACGAGCAGTACTTC.

This clonotype was seen more than once but under ten times. The V gene is TRBV18, the J gene TRBJ1-6, with D possibly matching TRBD1 (5 bases). The germline V gene encodes CDR1 KGHSH and CDR2 LQKENI. V was cut by 3 bases and J by 9 bases, with 18 bases left in between. There are 16 residues in the CDR3. In DNA, the CDR3 is TGTGCCAGCTCACCTCTTCGCATAGGGGAGAGTTCACCCCTCCACTTT. Translating gives CASSPLRIGESSPLHF.

This clonotype was counted at least ten times. J is TRBJ1-4 and V is TRBV28, with 7 bases matching TRBD1. The CDR3 totals 13 residues. CDR1 and CDR2 (germline): MDHEN, SYDVKM. V dropped 6 bases and J dropped 11; count of bases not matched to a gene: 9. As DNA, the CDR3 is TGTGCCAGCAGCCCCCGTGACAGGGACAAACTGTTTTTT. This encodes CASSPRDRDKLFF.

This clonotype was detected many times. The rearrangement uses TRBV6-6 and TRBJ2-5; weak D call: TRBD2 (5 bases). The CDR3 is made up of 13 amino acids. Between the trimmed V and J ends, which lost 6 bases and 2 bases, there was a span of 10 bases. Germline-derived CDR1 and CDR2 are MNHNY and SVGAGI (reference sequence). The CDR3 region is CASSYGLQETQYF. For the CDR3, the DNA is TGTGCCAGCAGCTACGGACTGCAAGAGACCCAGTACTTC.

This clonotype has a count of ten or more. The gene calls are TRBV14 and TRBJ1-1; no clear D. The V gene lost 0 bases and the J gene lost 3 bases, with 14 bases spanning the gap. The germline CDR1 and CDR2 sequences are SGHDN and FVKESK. This CDR3 region has 16 residues. CDR3 DNA sequence: TGTGCCAGCAGCCAAGATGATGGGGTCGTCCACACTGAAGCTTTCTTT. This translates into CASSQDDGVVHTEAFF.

As to this clonotype: Since a much larger clone is just one base distant, this may be a read error. The chain combines TRBV3-1 with TRBJ2-7; 7 bases fit TRBD2. Germline trimming cut 3 bases from V and 5 bases from J; bases unmatched to any gene: 10. CDR3 size: 15 residues. CDR1 LGHDT and CDR2 YNNKEL come from the germline V gene (reference sequence). Here the CDR3 DNA reads TGTGCCAGCAGCCACTACTCGGCGGGAGAGGACGAGCAGTACTTC. Its translation: CASSHYSAGEDEQYF.

This clonotype was recorded many times. The rearrangement joins TRBV19 to TRBJ2-5; D is perhaps TRBD1 (5 bases). Trimming stripped 7 bases from V and 5 bases from J, with 17 bases between. The germline V gene encodes CDR1 LNHDA and CDR2 SQIVND (reference sequence). The CDR3 is 14 amino acids. The CDR3: CASKAQGNSETQYF. CDR3 DNA: TGTGCCAGTAAGGCCCAGGGAAATTCGGAGACCCAGTACTTC.

The rearrangement joins TRBV24-1 to TRBJ1-2, with TRBD1 as a possible D gene (5 bases). Germline-derived CDR1 and CDR2 are KGHDR and SFDVKD. The CDR3 consists of 14 residues. V lost 3 bases, J lost 7 bases, and 14 bases lay in between. CDR3 amino acids: CATSDGTQRGGYTF. The CDR3 DNA is TGTGCCACCAGTGATGGGACCCAGAGGGGTGGCTACACCTTC.